The 18 T cell receptor beta chains reported below all come from one sample, sequenced in a study of neurological immune-mediated disorders. TCRdb processed the 5' RACE reads anew with MiXCR; each CDR3 protein has one entry. The sample comprises more than 100,000 distinct CDR3 sequences, 10% to 13% of which are singletons, and 3.1% rests with the top ten. As to time point: longitudinal time-point 3. The sample consisted of PBMCs. All receptors come from a female donor with HTLV-1-associated myelopathy (HAM/TSP).

This clonotype was detected many times. The rearrangement uses TRBV10-3 and TRBJ2-6; 8 nucleotides align to TRBD1. CDR1 and CDR2 (germline): ENHRY, SYGVKD. The trim removed 8 bases at V and 3 bases at J, leaving 12 bases unmatched. This CDR3 is built from 17 residues. The DNA for the CDR3 is TGTGCCATCGGAGGACTCTTACAGGGGGATGGGGCCAACGTCCTGACTTTC. Protein sequence: CAIGGLLQGDGANVLTF.

The chain recombines TRBV5-1 with TRBJ2-7; 11 nucleotides match TRBD2. CDR3 length: 15 amino acids. Germline assignment: CDR1 SGHRS and CDR2 YFSETQ. The junction had 4 bases not matched to a gene; V was cut back by 2 bases and J by 3 bases. The CDR3 loop is CASSFGTSGFYEQYF. DNA for the CDR3: TGCGCCAGCAGCTTTGGGACTAGCGGTTTCTACGAGCAGTACTTC.

This clonotype was found many times. The chain couples TRBV29-1 to TRBJ2-3; D not certain. The V end was cut by 0 bases, the J end by 11 bases, with 15 bases between. Germline CDR1 reads SQVTM; CDR2 reads ANQGSEA. The CDR3 length is 13 residues. The CDR3 spells CSVEELLGTKQYF. In nucleotides, the CDR3 is TGCAGCGTTGAAGAGCTCCTAGGCACGAAGCAGTATTTT.

This clonotype was detected many times. The rearrangement links TRBV11-2 to TRBJ2-7; D is unresolved. The V and J ends lost 5 bases and 4 bases respectively, with 6 bases between them. The CDR3 runs 11 residues. Germline assignment: CDR1 SGHAT and CDR2 FQNNGV. The CDR3 coding sequence is TGTGCCAGCAGCCGTTTATACGAGCAGTACTTC. This sequence encodes CASSRLYEQYF.

The chain recombines TRBV19 with TRBJ2-3, with a tentative D call TRBD2 (5 bases). This CDR3 is 15 amino acids long. Germline-derived CDR1 and CDR2 are LNHDA and SQIVND (reference sequence). V lost 4 bases to trimming and J lost 6 bases, with 17 bases between them. CDR3 sequence (DNA): TGTGCCAGTAGTACTAGGACGGCTTGGGAGGATACGCAGTATTTT. It is translated as CASSTRTAWEDTQYF. Using reference TRBV19 and TRBJ2-3 for the parts outside the CDR3, the full variable domain is DGGITQSPKYLFRKEGQNVTLSCEQNLNHDAMYWYRQDPGQGLRLIYYSQIVNDFQKGDIAEGYSVSREKKESFPLTVTSAQKNPTAFYLCASSTRTAWEDTQYFGPGTRLTVL.

This clonotype has ten or more counts. The V and J genes are TRBV4-1 and TRBJ2-1; the D gene is possibly TRBD1 (6 bases). Germline values: CDR1 MGHRA, CDR2 YSYEKL. Deletions cut 2 bases from V and 2 bases from J, with 13 bases between. The length of the CDR3 is 16 residues. The CDR3 sequence: CASSQRSGTTYNEQFF. The CDR3 DNA reads as TGCGCCAGCAGCCAAAGGTCCGGGACAACCTACAATGAGCAGTTCTTC.

This clonotype appeared a few times. This chain uses TRBV12-5 with TRBJ1-5, with D perhaps matching TRBD1 (6 bases). Germline-derived CDR1 and CDR2 are LGHNT and FRNRAP. V lost 7 bases to trimming and J lost 5 bases, with 18 bases between them. CDR3 size: 15 residues. The CDR3 loop is CASVGAGDVHQPQHF. The CDR3 coding sequence is TGTGCTAGTGTTGGGGCAGGGGACGTACATCAGCCCCAGCATTTT.

Many counts were recorded for this clonotype. This chain uses TRBV5-1 with TRBJ2-7; 8 bases match TRBD1. The V gene end was trimmed by 3 bases and the J gene end by 5 bases; junction bases not matched to a gene: 10. There are 15 residues in the CDR3. Germline lookup yields CDR1 SGHRS and CDR2 YFSETQ. The CDR3 reads CASSSLQGAFDEQYF. In DNA, the CDR3 is TGCGCCAGCAGCTCCCTGCAGGGGGCTTTCGACGAGCAGTACTTC. The full variable domain, its missing parts supplied by reference TRBV5-1 and TRBJ2-7, is KAGVTQTPRYLIKTRGQQVTLSCSPISGHRSVSWYQQTPGQGLQFLFEYFSETQRNKGNFPGRFSGRQFSNSRSEMNVSTLELGDSALYLCASSSLQGAFDEQYFGPGTRLTVT.

The sample holds many counts of this clonotype. The chain couples TRBV5-1 to TRBJ1-2, with D possibly matching TRBD1 (5 bases). V dropped 4 bases and J dropped 3 bases, with 16 bases sitting between them. In germline, CDR1 is SGHRS, CDR2 YFSETQ. CDR3 length equals 15 residues. CDR3 bases: TGCGCCAGCAGCCCTCGGGGCGGGGCGGACTATGGCTACACCTTC. Its translation is CASSPRGGADYGYTF.

There are a few counts of this clonotype. The chain is built from TRBV10-3 and TRBJ2-3; 10 nucleotides agree with TRBD1. The CDR3 contains 17 residues. The germline gives CDR1 ENHRY, CDR2 SYGVKD. With 4 bases clipped from V and 3 bases from J, the junction kept 10 bases outside the gene matches. The CDR3 DNA reads as TGTGCCATCAGTGGTCCCCAAGGACAGGGGGGAACAGATACGCAGTATTTT. Amino acid sequence: CAISGPQGQGGTDTQYF.

This clonotype was picked up many times. V and J are TRBV11-2 and TRBJ2-1; no clear D gene. The CDR3 contains 16 residues. Germline CDR1 SGHAT, CDR2 FQNNGV. V dropped 6 bases and J dropped 3 bases, with 18 bases sitting between them. CDR3 amino acids: CASRITTRAIYNEQFF. The CDR3 DNA reads TGTGCCAGCAGGATAACAACACGAGCGATCTACAATGAGCAGTTCTTC.

This clonotype came up once. This could be a read error, since a much larger clone is one nucleotide away. The rearrangement uses TRBV20-1 and TRBJ1-1; a weak D match, TRBD1 (5 bases). The CDR3 extends over 16 amino acids. V was pared by 4 bases and J by 2 bases, with 20 bases between. Germline CDR1 and CDR2: DFQATT and SNEGSKA (reference sequence). The CDR3: CSAIDRSAGFNTEAFF. CDR3 sequence (DNA): TGCAGTGCTATCGACAGAAGTGCAGGATTCAACACTGAAGCTTTCTTT.

This clonotype came up many times. The chain joins TRBV20-1 to TRBJ2-2; 8 bases map to TRBD1. The CDR3 covers 15 residues. Trimming at V came to 2 bases and at J to 5 bases, leaving 7 bases not matched to a gene. Germline V gene data show CDR1 as DFQATT and CDR2 as SNEGSKA (reference sequence). CDR3 in amino acids: CSARRQGAGTGELFF. CDR3 sequence (DNA): TGCAGTGCTAGACGGCAGGGGGCAGGTACCGGGGAGCTGTTTTTT.

This clonotype was counted ten times or more. This chain links TRBV12-3 or TRBV12-4 with TRBJ2-3; TRBD1 agrees at 7 bases. The CDR3 runs 14 residues. Losses at the gene ends were 7 bases for V and 3 bases for J; bases not matched to a gene: 7. CDR3 in amino acids: CASNRQGRTDTQYF. Written as DNA, the CDR3 is TGTGCCAGCAACAGACAGGGAAGGACAGATACGCAGTATTTT.

This clonotype was seen at least ten times. Germline is not matched at one junction end, which may reflect a read error. The rearrangement uses TRBV5-1 and TRBJ1-1, with unresolved D. The germline V gene has CDR1 SGHRS and CDR2 YFSETQ. This CDR3 has 13 residues. Written as DNA, the CDR3 is TGTGCCAGCAGCTTGGCCGGGGACACTGAAGCTTTCTTT. It translates to CASSLAGDTEAFF.

As to this clonotype: Compared with germline, one end of the junction differs, possibly owing to a read error. The chain links TRBV7-9 to TRBJ2-2; the match to TRBD1 covers 8 bases. CDR1 and CDR2 from the germline V gene are SEHNR and FQNEAQ (reference sequence). This CDR3 contains 15 residues. The CDR3 is CASSKRGTGSRELSF. The DNA for the CDR3 is TGTGCCAGCAGCAAACGAGGGACAGGCAGCAGGGAGCTGTCTTTT.

This clonotype was seen at least ten times. V is TRBV12-3 or TRBV12-4 and J is TRBJ1-2; D not resolved. Trimming pared 2 bases from V and 2 bases from J, leaving 3 bases between. The CDR3 runs 12 residues. The CDR3 DNA reads as TGTGCCAGCAGTTTACGGAACTATGGCTACACCTTC. Its protein product is CASSLRNYGYTF.

This clonotype was detected ten times or more. The J gene is TRBJ2-6, the V gene TRBV6-1; D is possibly TRBD1 or TRBD2 (6 bases each). V lost 3 bases, J lost 4 bases, and 10 bases lay in between. There are 15 residues in the CDR3. The germline CDR1 and CDR2 sequences are MNHNS and SASEGT. CDR3 protein: CASSDRGRGANVLTF. CDR3 sequence (DNA): TGTGCCAGCAGTGATCGGGGGCGGGGGGCCAACGTCCTGACTTTC.